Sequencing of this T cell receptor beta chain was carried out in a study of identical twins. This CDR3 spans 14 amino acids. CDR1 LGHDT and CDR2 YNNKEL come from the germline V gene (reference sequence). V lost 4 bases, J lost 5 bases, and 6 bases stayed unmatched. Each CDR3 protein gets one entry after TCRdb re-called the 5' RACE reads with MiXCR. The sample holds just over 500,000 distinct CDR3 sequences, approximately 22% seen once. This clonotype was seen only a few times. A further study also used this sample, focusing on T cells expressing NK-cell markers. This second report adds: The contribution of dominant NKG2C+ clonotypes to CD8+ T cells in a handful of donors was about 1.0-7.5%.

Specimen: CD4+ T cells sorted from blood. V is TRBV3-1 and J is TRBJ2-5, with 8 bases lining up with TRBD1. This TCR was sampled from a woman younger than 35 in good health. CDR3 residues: CASSRTGRDETQYF. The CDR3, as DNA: TGTGCCAGCAGCCGGACAGGGAGAGATGAGACCCAGTACTTC.